This T cell receptor (beta chain) was recorded in a study of blood T cells in healthy people across ages. The authors ran a second PCR of about 6 to 11 cycles using a sample-barcoded 5' primer and a J-beta primer mix. Each sample provided no less than 2.5 million CDR3-containing paired-end reads. Each CDR3 protein is one row after TCRdb ran MiXCR on the 5' RACE reads. The data contain around 800,000 distinct CDR3 sequences, less than 80% of them seen just once; the ten biggest clones take up around a quarter. The donors, aged about 6 to 95, were healthy Caucasians from Russia. Remarks on this clonotype: Its antigen remains unidentified.

Germline V CDR1 and CDR2: SGHTA, FQGNSA. This CDR3 region has 11 residues. V dropped 4 bases and J dropped 7 bases, with 7 bases sitting between them. Points from the study as a whole: Lack of knowledge of donor CMV status possibly confounded expanded clonotype changes. Age showed a roughly linear inverse relationship with TCR beta diversity per million T cells.

The specimen was blood. J is TRBJ1-2 and V is TRBV7-2, with D hard to call. The origin of this receptor is a man younger than 45 in good health. CDR3 in amino acids: CASSSPGGYTF. For the CDR3, the DNA is TGTGCCAGCAGCTCACCGGGTGGCTACACCTTC.